Reported below is one T cell receptor (beta chain). The data were taken from a study of T cell changes during pregnancy in multiple sclerosis. Method: immunoSEQ multiplex PCR; TCRdb's copy keeps in-frame clones and lacks some. The table has tens of thousands of clones, 80% to 95% seen once; the top ten hold 2.5% to 3.5%. The germline V gene has CDR1 MDHEN and CDR2 SYDVKM. V gave up 6 bases and J gave up 9 bases; unmatched junction bases: 8. CDR3 size: 15 residues. This receptor was identified in a female donor in good health, enrolled as a control in a pregnancy study. The chain has TRBV28 and TRBJ2-1, with 13 bases matching TRBD2. Sequenced here: peripheral blood, sampled in the third trimester of pregnancy. The CDR3, as DNA: TGTGCCAGCAGCCCCGGACTAGCGGGAGTGGTTGAGCAGTTCTTC. This codes for CASSPGLAGVVEQFF.